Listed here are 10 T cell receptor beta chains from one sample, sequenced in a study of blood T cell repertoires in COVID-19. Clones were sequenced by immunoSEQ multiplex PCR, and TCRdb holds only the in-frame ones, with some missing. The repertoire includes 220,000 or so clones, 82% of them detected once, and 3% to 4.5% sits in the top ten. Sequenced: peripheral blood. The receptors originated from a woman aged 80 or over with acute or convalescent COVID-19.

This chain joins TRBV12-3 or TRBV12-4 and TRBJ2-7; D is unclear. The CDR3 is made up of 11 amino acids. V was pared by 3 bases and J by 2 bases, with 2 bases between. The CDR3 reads CASSFAYEQYF. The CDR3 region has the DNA TGTGCCAGCAGTTTCGCCTACGAGCAGTACTTC.

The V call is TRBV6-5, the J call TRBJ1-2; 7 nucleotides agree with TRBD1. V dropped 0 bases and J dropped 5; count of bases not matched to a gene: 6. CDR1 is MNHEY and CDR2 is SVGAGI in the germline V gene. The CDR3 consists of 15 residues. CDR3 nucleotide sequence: TGTGCCAGCAGTTACTCGGGACAGCAAATATATGGCTACACCTTC. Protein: CASSYSGQQIYGYTF.

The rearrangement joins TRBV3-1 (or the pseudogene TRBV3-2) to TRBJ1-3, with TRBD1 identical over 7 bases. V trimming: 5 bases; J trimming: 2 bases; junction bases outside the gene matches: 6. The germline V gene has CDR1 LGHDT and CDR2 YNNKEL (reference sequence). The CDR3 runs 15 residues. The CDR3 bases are TGTGCCAGCAGCTCAGACAGGGTCCCTGGAAACACCATATATTTT. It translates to CASSSDRVPGNTIYF.

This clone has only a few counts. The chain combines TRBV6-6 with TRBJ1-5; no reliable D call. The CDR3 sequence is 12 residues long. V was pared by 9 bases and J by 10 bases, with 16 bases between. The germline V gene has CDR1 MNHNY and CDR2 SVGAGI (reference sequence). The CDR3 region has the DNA TGTGCCAGTTGCCCGGGGAGAGGACCCCAGCATTTT. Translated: CASCPGRGPQHF.

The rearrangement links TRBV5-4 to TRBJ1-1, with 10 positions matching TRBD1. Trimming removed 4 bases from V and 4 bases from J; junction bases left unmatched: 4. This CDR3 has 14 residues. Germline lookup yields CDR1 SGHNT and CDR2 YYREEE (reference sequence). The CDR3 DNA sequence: TGTGCCAGCAGCATGGGACAGGGGACCACTGAAGCTTTCTTT. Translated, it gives CASSMGQGTTEAFF.

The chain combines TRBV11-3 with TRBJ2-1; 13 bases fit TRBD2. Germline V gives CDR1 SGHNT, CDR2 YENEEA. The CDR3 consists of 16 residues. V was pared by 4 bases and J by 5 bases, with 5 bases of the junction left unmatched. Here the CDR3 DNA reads TGTGCCAGCAGCTCCAGACTAGCGGGGGGCCACAATGAGCAGTTCTTC. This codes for CASSSRLAGGHNEQFF. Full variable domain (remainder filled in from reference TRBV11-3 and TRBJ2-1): EAGVVQSPRYKIIEKKQPVAFWCNPISGHNTLYWYLQNLGQGPELLIRYENEEAVDDSQLPKDRFSAERLKGVDSTLKIQPAELGDSAVYLCASSSRLAGGHNEQFFGPGTRLTVL.

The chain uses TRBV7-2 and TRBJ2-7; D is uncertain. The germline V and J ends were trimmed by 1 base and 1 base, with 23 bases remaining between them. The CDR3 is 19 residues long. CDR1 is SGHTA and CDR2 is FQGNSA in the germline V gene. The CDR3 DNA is TGTGCCAGCAGCTTAGTGGGCAGTCGGCAGAGTTACCAGTCCTACGAGCAGTACTTC. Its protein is CASSLVGSRQSYQSYEQYF.

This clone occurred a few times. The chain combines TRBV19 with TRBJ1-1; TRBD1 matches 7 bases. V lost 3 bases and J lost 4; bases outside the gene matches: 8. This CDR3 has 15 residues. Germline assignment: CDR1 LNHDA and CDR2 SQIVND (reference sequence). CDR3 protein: CASSIQGVLGTEAFF. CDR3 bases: TGTGCCAGTAGTATTCAGGGGGTCCTGGGCACTGAAGCTTTCTTT.

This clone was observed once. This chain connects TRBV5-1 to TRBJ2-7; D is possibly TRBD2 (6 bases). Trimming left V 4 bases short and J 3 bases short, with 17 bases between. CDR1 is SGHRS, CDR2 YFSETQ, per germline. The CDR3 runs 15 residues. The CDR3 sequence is CASSPFGSLGYEQYF. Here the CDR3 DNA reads TGCGCCAGCAGCCCATTCGGGAGCCTCGGCTACGAGCAGTACTTC.

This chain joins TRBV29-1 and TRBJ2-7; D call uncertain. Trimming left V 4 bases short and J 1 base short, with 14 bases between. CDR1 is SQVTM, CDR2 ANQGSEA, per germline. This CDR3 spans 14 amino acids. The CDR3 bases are TGCAGCGTTGGGTACAGAGAAGGTTCCTACGAGCAGTACTTC. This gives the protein CSVGYREGSYEQYF.